Shown below are 32 T cell receptor beta chains from a single sample sequenced in a study of shared clonotypes between healthy human individuals. Sequenced by immunoSEQ multiplex PCR; TCRdb stores in-frame clones only, minus some. Of 950,000 to 1,300,000 clones in the sample, about 75% were seen once. Sequenced material: memory CD4+ T cells sorted from blood. Subset noted: CD45RA-negative fraction. Receptors were obtained from a man aged 18 to 35 in good health.

The chain is built from TRBV2 and TRBJ2-7; D may correspond to TRBD1 or TRBD2 (6 bases each). V was cut by 8 bases and J by 3 bases, with 14 bases left in between. CDR1 SNHLY and CDR2 FYNNEI come from the germline V gene. The CDR3 covers 13 residues. CDR3 amino acids: CASRLEGGYEQYF. DNA for the CDR3: TGTGCCAGCCGCCTCGAGGGGGGCTACGAGCAGTACTTC.

A few counts support this clone. The junction departs from germline at one end; a sequencing error may be responsible. The chain joins TRBV12-5 to TRBJ1-1; tentatively, D is TRBD1 (6 bases). This CDR3 region has 14 residues. Germline lookup yields CDR1 LGHNT and CDR2 FRNRAP. The chain's CDR3 is CASRLGHLNTEAFF. CDR3 nucleotide sequence: TGTGCTAGTCGTTTGGGACATTTGAACACTGAAGCTTTCTTT.

V usage is TRBV27 and J usage is TRBJ2-7; 12 bases are a match to TRBD2. The J segment lost 4 bases and the V segment lost 5 bases, leaving 3 bases of the junction unmatched. The germline V gene has CDR1 MNHEY and CDR2 SMNVEV (reference sequence). The CDR3 extends over 14 amino acids. The CDR3, as DNA: TGTGCCAGCAGTAAAACTAGCGGGAGGTACGAGCAGTACTTC. Translating gives CASSKTSGRYEQYF.

The gene calls are TRBV2 and TRBJ2-3; weak D call: TRBD2 (5 bases). Trimming shortened V by 1 base and J by 3 bases, and 5 bases separated the two germline ends. Germline-derived CDR1 and CDR2 are SNHLY and FYNNEI. This CDR3 region has 13 residues. CDR3 residues: CASSEGTTDTQYF. CDR3 coding DNA: TGTGCCAGCAGTGAAGGGACTACAGATACGCAGTATTTT.

This chain joins TRBV5-1 and TRBJ2-3, with D possibly being TRBD2 (7 bases). V lost 3 bases and J lost 6, with 17 bases in between. Germline-derived CDR1 and CDR2 are SGHRS and YFSETQ. This CDR3 has 15 residues. This chain's CDR3 is CASSSWGGSADTQYF. In nucleotides, the CDR3 is TGCGCCAGCAGCTCCTGGGGGGGCTCGGCGGATACGCAGTATTTT.

The chain combines TRBV11-2 with TRBJ1-4; 7 bases fit TRBD1. CDR3 size: 12 residues. Germline V gene sequence: CDR1 SGHAT, CDR2 FQNNGV. Unmatched junction bases numbered 1, after V lost 5 bases and J lost 7 bases. CDR3 in amino acids: CASSQGVEKLFF. The CDR3 bases are TGTGCCAGCAGCCAGGGGGTTGAAAAACTGTTTTTT.

The chain employs TRBV9 and TRBJ2-3; D gene ambiguous. Germline-derived CDR1 and CDR2 are SGDLS and YYNGEE. This CDR3 contains 16 residues. The V end was cut by 0 bases, the J end by 3 bases, with 14 bases between. The CDR3 loop reads CASSVAGSLGTDTQYF. The CDR3 nucleotides are TGTGCCAGCAGCGTAGCTGGGTCCCTGGGGACAGATACGCAGTATTTT.

The CDR3 nucleotides are TGCGCCAGCAGCTTAGGGGAGGCCCCCTACAATGAGCAGTTCTTC. As protein: CASSLGEAPYNEQFF. V usage is TRBV5-1 and J usage is TRBJ2-1; D perhaps matches TRBD2 (6 bases). Germline values: CDR1 SGHRS, CDR2 YFSETQ. This CDR3 has 15 residues. Trimming pared 2 bases from V and 2 bases from J, leaving 11 bases between.

V gene TRBV30 combines with J gene TRBJ2-1; no reliable D call. V lost 0 bases and J lost 9, with 12 bases in between. Per germline, CDR1 GTSNPN and CDR2 SVGIG (reference sequence). The CDR3 covers 13 residues. CDR3 bases: TGTGCCTGGAGTGTAACCCCCAGAGGTGAGCAGTTCTTC. Translation gives CAWSVTPRGEQFF.

Concerning this clone: The final CDR3 position lacks the conserved phenylalanine or tryptophan, pointing to a likely read error. Because the CDR3's place on the DNA is in doubt, the DNA is left out and the CDR3 is given as listed by TCRdb. The chain carries TRBV5-4 and TRBJ2-7; the table assigns TRBD2, which was not confirmed against the DNA. CDR1 SGHNT and CDR2 YYREEE come from the germline V gene (reference sequence). The CDR3 sequence runs 11 residues, both termini included. CDR3 protein: CASSPGTRESR.

V usage is TRBV18 and J usage is TRBJ1-2; 7 nucleotides align to TRBD1. Trimming at V came to 3 bases and at J to 4 bases, leaving 11 bases not matched to a gene. Germline lookup yields CDR1 KGHSH and CDR2 LQKENI. CDR3 length equals 16 residues. This CDR3 reads CASSPASGQLSYGYTF. CDR3 nucleotide sequence: TGTGCCAGCTCACCGGCTTCGGGACAGCTGTCCTATGGCTACACCTTC.

The V call is TRBV28, the J call TRBJ1-4, with D maybe TRBD1 (5 bases). Trimming pared 6 bases from V and 5 bases from J, leaving 10 bases between. CDR1 is MDHEN and CDR2 is SYDVKM in the germline V gene. This CDR3 comprises 13 residues. Written as DNA, the CDR3 is TGTGCCAGCAGGAGGGGTCAGAATGAAAAACTGTTTTTT. Protein: CASRRGQNEKLFF.

V is TRBV6-5 and J is TRBJ1-2; TRBD1 is a possible D gene (5 bases). V was cut by 6 bases and J by 1 base, with 12 bases left in between. CDR3 length: 14 residues. Germline V gene sequence: CDR1 MNHEY, CDR2 SVGAGI. DNA for the CDR3: TGTGCCAGCAGAACCGGGACCCATAACTATGGCTACACCTTC. Translation gives CASRTGTHNYGYTF.

The rearrangement uses TRBV29-1 and TRBJ1-6; D remains unclear. CDR3 length: 13 residues. Germline V gives CDR1 SQVTM, CDR2 ANQGSEA. Trimming pared 4 bases from V and 3 bases from J, leaving 7 bases between. Written as DNA, the CDR3 is TGCAGCGTTGGTGAGAACTATAATTCACCCCTCCACTTT. Amino acid sequence: CSVGENYNSPLHF.

J is TRBJ2-1 and V is TRBV19, with 13 bases aligning to TRBD2. The germline gives CDR1 LNHDA, CDR2 SQIVND (reference sequence). The junction had 6 bases not matched to a gene; V was cut back by 6 bases and J by 7 bases. CDR3 length: 15 amino acids. The chain's CDR3 is CASSLTSGGANEQFF. CDR3 DNA: TGTGCCAGTAGCCTAACTAGCGGGGGGGCAAATGAGCAGTTCTTC.

The chain carries TRBV5-1 and TRBJ1-1; D gene uncertain. V was trimmed by 1 base and J by 8 bases, leaving 12 bases between them. The CDR3 runs 13 residues. The germline V gene encodes CDR1 SGHRS and CDR2 YFSETQ. The CDR3 is CASSLMGAIEAFF. CDR3 coding DNA: TGCGCCAGCAGCTTGATGGGAGCCATAGAAGCTTTCTTT.

The chain uses TRBV11-1 and TRBJ1-1; D is ambiguous. CDR3 length: 11 residues. Germline CDR1 and CDR2: SGHAT and FQDESV (reference sequence). The ends were cut back, 7 bases at V and 4 bases at J, with 7 bases in the middle. The CDR3 coding sequence is TGTGCCAGCATTGGGATCACTGAAGCTTTCTTT. Translated, it gives CASIGITEAFF.

A word on this clone: At the DNA level, this CDR3 is encoded by other sequences in the same sample as well. The V gene is TRBV30, the J gene TRBJ1-2; TRBD1 agrees at 7 bases. The germline gives CDR1 GTSNPN, CDR2 SVGIG (reference sequence). The CDR3 spans 14 residues. V shed 3 bases and J 8 bases; nucleotides not matched to a gene: 12. The CDR3 loop reads CAWRRESGGRGYTF. The CDR3, as DNA: TGTGCCTGGAGAAGGGAATCAGGGGGTCGGGGCTACACCTTC. Full variable domain (missing parts from reference TRBV30 and TRBJ1-2): SQTIHQWPATLVQPVGSPLSLECTVEGTSNPNLYWYRQAAGRGLQLLFYSVGIGQISSEVPQNLSASRPQDRQFILSSKKLLLSDSGFYLCAWRRESGGRGYTFGSGTRLTVV.

In regard to this clone: The same CDR3 is also encoded by other DNA sequences in this sample. V usage is TRBV30 and J usage is TRBJ1-6; 9 bases are shared with TRBD1. V trimming: 3 bases; J trimming: 7 bases; junction bases outside the gene matches: 4. The CDR3 runs to 14 residues. Germline V lookup: CDR1 GTSNPN, CDR2 SVGIG (reference sequence). CDR3 in DNA: TGTGCCTGGAGACCGGGACAGGGAAATTCACCCCTCCACTTT. Amino acid sequence: CAWRPGQGNSPLHF.

The chain is built from TRBV5-1 and TRBJ1-2; D uncertain. The CDR3 loop spans 13 amino acids. The germline V gene encodes CDR1 SGHRS and CDR2 YFSETQ. V was cut by 0 bases and J by 8 bases, with 11 bases left in between. CDR3 sequence: CASSLGGDGGYTF. The DNA for the CDR3 is TGCGCCAGCAGCTTGGGGGGAGACGGAGGCTACACCTTC. The full variable domain, completed using reference TRBV5-1 and TRBJ1-2, is KAGVTQTPRYLIKTRGQQVTLSCSPISGHRSVSWYQQTPGQGLQFLFEYFSETQRNKGNFPGRFSGRQFSNSRSEMNVSTLELGDSALYLCASSLGGDGGYTFGSGTRLTVV.

This rearrangement joins TRBV15 to TRBJ2-1; TRBD2 is a possible D gene (6 bases). Trimming left V 0 bases short and J 1 base short, with 7 bases between. The CDR3 runs 15 residues. Germline assignment: CDR1 LNHNV and CDR2 YYDKDF (reference sequence). The CDR3 sequence is CATSREGGSYNEQFF. CDR3 DNA sequence: TGTGCCACCAGCAGAGAGGGGGGATCCTACAATGAGCAGTTCTTC.

This chain joins TRBV28 and TRBJ1-6; a possible D gene is TRBD1 (5 bases). V was clipped by 7 bases and J by 0 bases, with 22 bases between them. The CDR3 is 19 amino acids. Per the germline V gene, CDR1 is MDHEN and CDR2 is SYDVKM. CDR3 nucleotide sequence: TGTGCCAGCACCCCACCACTTAGGGGCAGCAGCTCCTATAATTCACCCCTCCACTTT. As protein: CASTPPLRGSSSYNSPLHF.

The chain combines TRBV28 with TRBJ1-5; D not resolved. The CDR3 length is 13 residues. Germline V CDR1 and CDR2: MDHEN, SYDVKM. V gave up 5 bases and J gave up 7 bases, with 12 bases separating them. The CDR3 DNA reads as TGTGCCAGCAGTGGCCTCATGGTCCAGCCCCAGCATTTT. Amino acids: CASSGLMVQPQHF.

The chain is built from TRBV6-1 and TRBJ2-7; 10 bases are shared with TRBD1. The CDR3 runs 15 residues. Germline values: CDR1 MNHNS, CDR2 SASEGT. V shed 6 bases, J shed 1 base, and the junction held 6 bases outside the gene matches. This CDR3 reads CASRTGGVESYEQYF. Written as DNA, the CDR3 is TGTGCCAGCAGGACAGGGGGCGTCGAGTCCTACGAGCAGTACTTC.

The V call is TRBV5-5, the J call TRBJ1-3; 7 nucleotides align to TRBD1. Trimming removed 4 bases from V and 4 bases from J; junction bases left unmatched: 8. This CDR3 has 15 residues. Germline values: CDR1 SGHKS, CDR2 YYEKEE (reference sequence). The DNA for the CDR3 is TGTGCCAGCAGCCCGACAGGGCTCTCGGGAAACACCATATATTTT. Translated, it gives CASSPTGLSGNTIYF.

V is TRBV19 and J is TRBJ2-5, with D perhaps assigned TRBD1 or TRBD2 (5 bases each). The germline gives CDR1 LNHDA, CDR2 SQIVND (reference sequence). V dropped 7 bases and J dropped 4 bases, with 19 bases sitting between them. This CDR3 contains 15 residues. CDR3: CASIRKRGTGETQYF. In nucleotides, the CDR3 is TGTGCCAGTATCCGTAAGAGGGGTACGGGAGAGACCCAGTACTTC. Full variable domain (rest looked up from reference TRBV19 and TRBJ2-5): DGGITQSPKYLFRKEGQNVTLSCEQNLNHDAMYWYRQDPGQGLRLIYYSQIVNDFQKGDIAEGYSVSREKKESFPLTVTSAQKNPTAFYLCASIRKRGTGETQYFGPGTRLLVL.

This sequence joins TRBV6-1 and TRBJ2-7; D remains unclear. Germline loops: CDR1 MNHNS, CDR2 SASEGT. This CDR3 spans 14 amino acids. The V and J ends lost 8 bases and 2 bases respectively, with 16 bases between them. CDR3 nucleotides: TGTGCCAGCGGTGTGGCATCTCGAACCTACGAGCAGTACTTC. It specifies CASGVASRTYEQYF.

V is TRBV5-1 and J is TRBJ2-5, with D uncertain. The CDR3 has 12 residues. Trimming pared 1 base from V and 1 base from J, leaving 2 bases between. Germline V CDR1 and CDR2: SGHRS, YFSETQ. Here the CDR3 reads CASSLFQETQYF. The CDR3 nucleotides read TGCGCCAGCAGCTTGTTCCAAGAGACCCAGTACTTC.

This chain uses TRBV29-1 with TRBJ1-1; a possible D gene is TRBD1 (5 bases). V was pared by 5 bases and J by 4 bases, with 14 bases between. CDR3 length: 13 amino acids. Germline assignment: CDR1 SQVTM and CDR2 ANQGSEA. CDR3 nucleotide sequence: TGCAGCGTTCAGAACACCCAGGGCACTGAAGCTTTCTTT. Translation gives CSVQNTQGTEAFF.

The rearrangement uses TRBV6-5 and TRBJ1-4; unclear D gene. The CDR3 has 11 amino acids. V dropped 6 bases and J dropped 8 bases, with 7 bases sitting between them. CDR1 and CDR2 from the germline V gene are MNHEY and SVGAGI. The CDR3 here is CASSQGEKLFF. CDR3 DNA sequence: TGTGCCAGCAGCCAAGGGGAAAAACTGTTTTTT.

The chain is built from TRBV23-1 and TRBJ2-1; TRBD1 is a possible D gene (6 bases). TRBV23-1 is an open reading frame, and its role is uncertain. Deletions cut 3 bases from V and 16 bases from J, with 16 bases between. CDR3 length: 12 residues. The CDR3 nucleotides read TGCGCCAGCAGTCAGGAACACGGGACACCTTTCTTC. This translates into CASSQEHGTPFF.

The rearrangement joins TRBV7-8 to TRBJ2-3, with D perhaps TRBD1 or TRBD2 (5 bases each). This CDR3 spans 16 amino acids. V lost 6 bases and J lost 1, with 17 bases in between. Germline CDR1 is SGHVS and CDR2 is FQNEAQ. The CDR3 sequence: CASSPRVGRGTDTQYF. The CDR3 DNA follows: TGTGCCAGCAGTCCCAGGGTGGGGCGGGGCACAGATACGCAGTATTTT. Drawing the rest from reference TRBV7-8 and TRBJ2-3, the complete variable domain is GAGVSQSPRYKVAKRGQDVALRCDPISGHVSLFWYQQALGQGPEFLTYFQNEAQLDKSGLPSDRFFAERPEGSVSTLKIQRTQQEDSAVYLCASSPRVGRGTDTQYFGPGTRLTVL.